Listed below are T cell receptor beta chains from one sample, sequenced in a study of OX40 agonist ivuxolimab in advanced cancers. Assay used: immunoSEQ multiplex PCR; TCRdb lists only in-frame clones, some missing. The sample has tens of thousands of clones, 84% seen once; the top ten hold about 7%. The starting material was CD4+ or CD8+ T cells sorted from blood, obtained in a trial of the OX40 agonist ivuxolimab. Receptor source: an adult with an advanced solid tumor such as melanoma, head and neck, liver or kidney cancer. Both conserved end residues are part of each CDR3. Each record gives: V gene, D gene, CDR3 length, clone size, J gene, CDR3 protein, CDR3 DNA. The D gene is left open where the match is weak. Not every row has a clone size; where given, it reads once, few, many or a size class.

TRBV6-6	TRBD1	15	-	TRBJ2-1	CASTSTGGSYNEQFF	TGTGCCAGCACCTCAACAGGGGGATCTTACAATGAGCAGTTCTTC
TRBV11-3	-	12	-	TRBJ1-1	CASSPQTSTTFF	TGTGCCAGCAGCCCTCAAACCTCGACGACTTTCTTT
TRBV30	TRBD1	14	once	TRBJ2-5	CAWRGQQFGETQYF	TGTGCCTGGAGGGGACAGCAATTCGGAGAGACCCAGTACTTC
TRBV11-3	-	15	-	TRBJ1-2	CASSPKWDSLFGYTF	TGTGCCAGCAGCCCAAAATGGGACTCCCTTTTCGGCTACACCTTC
TRBV19	TRBD1	15	-	TRBJ1-2	CASSTVGQGPDDYTF	TGTGCCAGTAGTACCGTGGGACAGGGTCCGGATGACTACACCTTC
TRBV6-5	-	16	few	TRBJ2-5	CASSYSSRAIVGTQYF	TGTGCCAGCAGTTACTCGAGCAGGGCCATAGTCGGGACCCAGTACTTC
TRBV7-6	-	12	few	TRBJ2-3	CASIDEGGTQYF	TGTGCCAGCATAGATGAGGGCGGTACGCAGTATTTT
TRBV29-1	-	13	-	TRBJ2-2	CSVGRDGTGELFF	TGCAGCGTTGGCCGGGATGGCACCGGGGAGCTGTTTTTT
TRBV19	-	14	-	TRBJ2-7	CASSISGQTYEQYF	TGTGCCAGTAGTATATCCGGACAGACCTACGAGCAGTACTTC
TRBV11-2	-	18	few	TRBJ1-6	CASSPRSGGSSYNSPLHF	TGTGCCAGCAGCCCTCGCTCGGGCGGGAGCTCCTATAATTCACCCCTCCACTTT
TRBV14	-	15	-	TRBJ2-5	CASSQDWVGQETQYF	TGTGCCAGCAGCCAAGATTGGGTAGGACAAGAGACCCAGTACTTC
TRBV5-4	-	14	-	TRBJ2-5	CASRPSGGTETQYF	TGTGCCAGCAGACCTTCTGGGGGGACGGAGACCCAGTACTTC
TRBV5-1	-	13	-	TRBJ1-1	CASSTTQGTEAFF	TGCGCCAGCAGCACAACACAGGGCACTGAAGCTTTCTTT
TRBV11-3	TRBD1	14	-	TRBJ1-1	CASTLTGENTEAFF	TGTGCCAGCACCCTGACAGGGGAAAACACTGAAGCTTTCTTT
TRBV30	TRBD2	15	-	TRBJ2-2	CAWSAGLAYTGELFF	TGTGCCTGGAGTGCGGGACTAGCGTACACCGGGGAGCTGTTTTTT
TRBV14	-	13	-	TRBJ1-5	CASRFPGRQPQHF	TGTGCCAGCAGGTTTCCAGGGCGTCAGCCCCAGCATTTT
TRBV18	TRBD1	13	-	TRBJ2-2	CASSAQGSGELFF	TGTGCCAGCTCAGCACAGGGGAGCGGGGAGCTGTTTTTT
TRBV6-5	TRBD1	13	-	TRBJ2-5	CASSWGQAKTQYF	TGTGCCAGCAGTTGGGGACAGGCGAAGACCCAGTACTTC
TRBV27	-	14	-	TRBJ2-5	CASSLTLGRETQYF	TGTGCCAGCAGTTTAACGTTGGGGAGGGAGACCCAGTACTTC
TRBV5-1	-	14	-	TRBJ2-1	CASSLFQGRHEQFF	TGCGCCAGCAGCTTGTTCCAGGGGAGGCATGAGCAGTTCTTC
TRBV30	-	15	-	TRBJ2-7	CAWSVREGGGYEQYF	TGTGCCTGGAGTGTACGGGAAGGGGGTGGCTACGAGCAGTACTTC
TRBV29-1	-	12	-	TRBJ2-5	CSVESGAKTQYF	TGCAGCGTTGAGTCCGGGGCGAAGACCCAGTACTTC
TRBV19	-	11	few	TRBJ1-1	CASSIGDKGFF	TGTGCCAGTAGTATAGGGGACAAGGGTTTCTTT
TRBV19	TRBD2	13	-	TRBJ2-7	CASSTVAGGEQYF	TGTGCCAGTAGTACCGTAGCGGGAGGCGAGCAGTACTTC
TRBV29-1	-	13	-	TRBJ2-7	CSVGVGGAREQYF	TGCAGCGTTGGGGTCGGAGGGGCGCGGGAGCAGTACTTC
TRBV5-6	-	13	-	TRBJ1-1	CASRLSGGTEAFF	TGTGCCAGCCGCCTAAGCGGGGGGACTGAAGCTTTCTTT
TRBV11-2	TRBD1	16	-	TRBJ1-4	CASSLENSGQVGKLFF	TGTGCCAGCAGCTTAGAAAACTCCGGACAGGTCGGAAAACTGTTTTTT
TRBV5-6	TRBD1	13	once	TRBJ1-2	CASRNLDRDGYTF	TGTGCCAGCAGGAACCTGGACAGGGACGGCTACACCTTC
TRBV19	-	14	-	TRBJ2-1	CASFRTTGRNEQFF	TGTGCCAGTTTCCGAACCACAGGGAGGAATGAGCAGTTCTTC
TRBV5-1	-	15	-	TRBJ2-3	CASSLRGYRTDTQYF	TGCGCCAGCAGCTTGAGAGGGTACCGGACCGATACGCAGTATTTT
TRBV2	TRBD1	15	-	TRBJ1-5	CASSEGRDSNQPQHF	TGTGCCAGCAGTGAAGGGAGGGACAGTAATCAGCCCCAGCATTTT
TRBV7-2	TRBD1	15	-	TRBJ1-2	CASRYGGQVAGGYTF	TGTGCCAGCAGATATGGAGGACAGGTAGCGGGGGGCTACACCTTC
TRBV19	TRBD2	17	few	TRBJ2-5	CASSISRGLAGIETQYF	TGTGCCAGTAGTATATCCCGGGGACTAGCGGGAATAGAGACCCAGTACTTC
TRBV5-1	TRBD2	15	-	TRBJ2-7	CASSLLASGGYEQYF	TGCGCCAGCAGCTTGCTGGCTAGCGGGGGTTACGAGCAGTACTTC
TRBV11-2	-	13	-	TRBJ2-1	CASSLARYNEQFF	TGTGCCAGCAGCCTCGCGCGATACAATGAGCAGTTCTTC
TRBV9	-	13	few	TRBJ2-5	CASSEGAEETQYF	TGTGCCAGCAGCGAAGGTGCAGAAGAGACCCAGTACTTC
TRBV7-2	TRBD2	16	-	TRBJ2-3	CASSLATSGRGLGQYF	TGTGCCAGCAGCTTAGCGACTAGCGGGAGGGGGCTCGGGCAGTATTTT
TRBV18	TRBD1	15	-	TRBJ1-2	CASSGTGTANYGYTF	TGTGCCAGCTCAGGAACCGGGACAGCTAACTATGGCTACACCTTC
TRBV27	TRBD2	14	-	TRBJ2-7	CASSSRLAGRRQYF	TGTGCCAGCAGTTCGCGACTAGCGGGAAGACGGCAGTACTTC
TRBV27	-	12	-	TRBJ2-7	CASSLVGREQYF	TGTGCCAGCAGTTTAGTAGGTCGCGAGCAGTACTTC
TRBV6-5	TRBD2	16	-	TRBJ2-1	CASSYSPSGRADEQFF	TGTGCCAGCAGTTACTCTCCTAGCGGGAGGGCCGATGAGCAGTTCTTC
TRBV5-1	TRBD1	17	-	TRBJ1-2	CASSTNFGGTANYGYTF	TGCGCCAGCAGCACAAACTTTGGAGGGACAGCTAACTATGGCTACACCTTC
TRBV30	-	12	-	TRBJ1-1	CAWSRGHTEAFF	TGTGCCTGGAGCCGGGGGCACACTGAAGCTTTCTTT
TRBV13	-	15	once	TRBJ1-3	CASSSTTVSGNTIYF	TGTGCCAGCAGCTCAACGACGGTCTCTGGAAACACCATATATTTT
TRBV6-6	-	15	-	TRBJ1-5	CASSYSNFQNQPQHF	TGTGCCAGCAGTTACTCGAATTTTCAAAATCAGCCCCAGCATTTT
TRBV6-1	-	14	-	TRBJ1-1	CASSFATGNTEAFF	TGTGCCAGCAGCTTCGCGACGGGTAACACTGAAGCTTTCTTT
TRBV5-8	TRBD1	13	-	TRBJ2-7	CASSLGTGREQYF	TGTGCCAGCAGCTTGGGGACAGGAAGGGAGCAGTACTTC
TRBV7-8	-	15	-	TRBJ2-7	CASSLIRDPKTEQYF	TGTGCCAGCAGCTTAATTCGGGACCCAAAGACCGAGCAGTACTTC
TRBV18	TRBD1	18	-	TRBJ1-2	CASSPQAGQGHPSYGYTF	TGTGCCAGCTCACCACAGGCGGGACAGGGGCATCCGTCCTATGGCTACACCTTC
TRBV4-2	TRBD2	20	-	TRBJ2-7	CASSQEGGTSGSVVGYEQYF	TGTGCCAGCAGCCAAGAAGGAGGGACTAGCGGGAGCGTAGTAGGCTACGAGCAGTACTTC
TRBV6-6	TRBD1	15	-	TRBJ2-3	CASSPGQGKGDTQYF	TGTGCCAGCAGTCCCGGACAGGGGAAGGGAGATACGCAGTATTTT
TRBV5-6	-	16	-	TRBJ1-1	CASSLGGGAVNTEAFF	TGTGCCAGCAGCTTGGGCGGGGGCGCAGTAAACACTGAAGCTTTCTTT
TRBV19	-	14	few	TRBJ1-2	CASSIWQGITEYTF	TGTGCCAGTAGTATATGGCAGGGGATAACTGAGTACACCTTC